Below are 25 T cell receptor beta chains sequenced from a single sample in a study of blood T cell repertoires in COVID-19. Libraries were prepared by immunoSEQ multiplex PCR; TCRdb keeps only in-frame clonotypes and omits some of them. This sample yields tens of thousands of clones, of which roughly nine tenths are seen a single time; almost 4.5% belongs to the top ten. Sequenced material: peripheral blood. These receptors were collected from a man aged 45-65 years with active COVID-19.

The DNA for the CDR3 is TGTGCCAGAAGCTTGGCAGGACAGGGGTTGGGGAATTCACCCCTCCACTTT. As protein: CARSLAGQGLGNSPLHF. The rearrangement links TRBV5-3 to TRBJ1-6, with 9 bases aligning to TRBD1. TRBV5-3 is an open reading frame whose function is uncertain. The CDR3 is 17 amino acids. V lost 0 bases, J lost 7 bases, and 8 bases stayed unmatched.

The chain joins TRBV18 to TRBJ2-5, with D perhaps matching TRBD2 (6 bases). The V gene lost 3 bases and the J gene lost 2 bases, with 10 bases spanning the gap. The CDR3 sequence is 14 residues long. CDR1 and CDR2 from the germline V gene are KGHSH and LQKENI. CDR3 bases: TGTGCCAGCTCACCGGGGGGACGGCAAGAGACCCAGTACTTC. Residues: CASSPGGRQETQYF.

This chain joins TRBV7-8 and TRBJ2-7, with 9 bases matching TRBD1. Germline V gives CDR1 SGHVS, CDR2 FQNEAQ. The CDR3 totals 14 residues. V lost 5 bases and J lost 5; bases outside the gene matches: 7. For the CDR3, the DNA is TGTGCCAGCAGCGTGTCCGGGACAGGGAACGAGCAGTACTTC. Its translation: CASSVSGTGNEQYF.

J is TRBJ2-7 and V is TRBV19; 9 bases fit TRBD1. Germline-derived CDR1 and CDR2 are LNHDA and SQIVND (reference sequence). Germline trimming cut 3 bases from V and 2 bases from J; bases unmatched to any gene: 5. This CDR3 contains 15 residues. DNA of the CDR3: TGTGCCAGTAGTATTGGGGGACAGGGTACCTACGAGCAGTACTTC. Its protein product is CASSIGGQGTYEQYF.

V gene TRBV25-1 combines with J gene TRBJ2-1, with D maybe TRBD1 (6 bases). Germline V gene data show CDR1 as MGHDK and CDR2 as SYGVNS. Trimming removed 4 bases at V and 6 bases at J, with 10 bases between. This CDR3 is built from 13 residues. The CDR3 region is CASSANRVNEQFF. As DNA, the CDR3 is TGTGCCAGCAGTGCCAACAGGGTCAATGAGCAGTTCTTC.

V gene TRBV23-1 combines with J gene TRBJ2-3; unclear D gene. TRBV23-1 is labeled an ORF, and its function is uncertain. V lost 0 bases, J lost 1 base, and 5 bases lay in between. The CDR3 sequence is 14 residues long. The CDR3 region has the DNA TGCGCCAGCAGTCAATCTGGAGGCACAGATACGCAGTATTTT. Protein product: CASSQSGGTDTQYF.

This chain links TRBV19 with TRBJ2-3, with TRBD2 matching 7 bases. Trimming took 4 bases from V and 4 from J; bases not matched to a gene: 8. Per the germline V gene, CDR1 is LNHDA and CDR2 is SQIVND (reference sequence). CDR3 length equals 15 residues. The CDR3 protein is CASSSQRGPPDTQYF. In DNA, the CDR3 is TGTGCCAGTAGTAGCCAGCGGGGTCCCCCAGATACGCAGTATTTT.

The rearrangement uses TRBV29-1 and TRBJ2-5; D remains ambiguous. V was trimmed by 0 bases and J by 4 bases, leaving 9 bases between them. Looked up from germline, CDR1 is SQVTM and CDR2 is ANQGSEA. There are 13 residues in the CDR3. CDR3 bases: TGCAGCGTTGAAGATCTATTCGTAGAGACCCAGTACTTC. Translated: CSVEDLFVETQYF.

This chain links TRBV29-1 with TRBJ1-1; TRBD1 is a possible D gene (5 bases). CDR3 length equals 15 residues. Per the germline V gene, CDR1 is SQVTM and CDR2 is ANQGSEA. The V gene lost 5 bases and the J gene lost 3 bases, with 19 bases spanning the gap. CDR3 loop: CSVFVVGVMDTEAFF. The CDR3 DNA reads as TGCAGCGTTTTTGTGGTAGGGGTTATGGACACTGAAGCTTTCTTT.

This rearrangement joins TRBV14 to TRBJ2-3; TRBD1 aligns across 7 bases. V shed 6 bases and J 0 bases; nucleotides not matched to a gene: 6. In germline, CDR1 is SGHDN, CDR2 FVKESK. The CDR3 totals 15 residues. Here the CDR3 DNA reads TGTGCCAGCAGATCCTCAGGGGGTAGCACAGATACGCAGTATTTT. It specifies CASRSSGGSTDTQYF.

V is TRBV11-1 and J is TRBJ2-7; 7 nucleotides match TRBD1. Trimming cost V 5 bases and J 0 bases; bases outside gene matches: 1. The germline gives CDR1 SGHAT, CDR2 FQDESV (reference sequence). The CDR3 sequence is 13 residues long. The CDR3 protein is CASSRQGSYEQYF. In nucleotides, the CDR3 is TGTGCCAGCAGCAGACAGGGCTCCTACGAGCAGTACTTC.

CDR3 DNA sequence: TGTGCCATCAAACGGGACAGGGGGCCGTTTGAAGCTTTCTTT. Protein sequence: CAIKRDRGPFEAFF. V and J are TRBV10-3 and TRBJ1-1; 12 positions match TRBD1. The length of the CDR3 is 14 residues. CDR1 and CDR2 from the germline V gene are ENHRY and SYGVKD. V dropped 7 bases and J dropped 7; count of bases not matched to a gene: 7.

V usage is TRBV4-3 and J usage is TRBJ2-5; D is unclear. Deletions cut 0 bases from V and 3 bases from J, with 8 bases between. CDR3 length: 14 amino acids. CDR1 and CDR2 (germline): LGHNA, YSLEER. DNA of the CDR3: TGCGCCAGCAGCCAAGAATGGGCCGAAGAGACCCAGTACTTC. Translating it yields CASSQEWAEETQYF.

CDR3 nucleotide sequence: TGTGCCAGCAGCACGGGACAGGGATCTGGGGCCAACGTCCTGACTTTC. It codes for CASSTGQGSGANVLTF. The chain is built from TRBV7-7 and TRBJ2-6; 9 bases match TRBD1. The CDR3 contains 16 residues. V shed 5 bases, J shed 1 base, and the junction held 3 bases outside the gene matches. CDR1 SSHAT and CDR2 FNYEAQ come from the germline V gene (reference sequence).

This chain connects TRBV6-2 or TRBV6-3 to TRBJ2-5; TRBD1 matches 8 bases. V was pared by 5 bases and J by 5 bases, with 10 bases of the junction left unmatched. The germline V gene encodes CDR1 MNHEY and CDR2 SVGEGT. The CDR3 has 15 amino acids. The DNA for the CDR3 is TGTGCCAGCAGTCCGGCGACAGGGGCATCGGAGACCCAGTACTTC. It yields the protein CASSPATGASETQYF.

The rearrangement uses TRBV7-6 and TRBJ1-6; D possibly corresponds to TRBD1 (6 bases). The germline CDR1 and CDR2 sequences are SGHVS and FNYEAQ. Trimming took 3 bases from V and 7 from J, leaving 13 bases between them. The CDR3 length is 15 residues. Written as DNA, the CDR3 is TGTGCCAGCAGCTTGGGGGGGGCGCGGAATTCACCCCTCCACTTT. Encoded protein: CASSLGGARNSPLHF.

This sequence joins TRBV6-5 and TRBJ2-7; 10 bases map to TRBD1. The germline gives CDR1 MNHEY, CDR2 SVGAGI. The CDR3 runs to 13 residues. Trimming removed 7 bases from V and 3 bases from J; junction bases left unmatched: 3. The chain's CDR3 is CASIGTGDYEQYF. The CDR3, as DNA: TGTGCCAGCATCGGGACAGGGGACTACGAGCAGTACTTC.

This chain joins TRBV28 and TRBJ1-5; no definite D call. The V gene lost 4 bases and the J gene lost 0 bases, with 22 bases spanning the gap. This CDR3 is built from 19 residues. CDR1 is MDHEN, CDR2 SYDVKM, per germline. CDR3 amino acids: CASSSAGSGLWDSNQPQHF. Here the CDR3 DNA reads TGTGCCAGCAGTTCCGCTGGCAGCGGGCTTTGGGATAGCAATCAGCCCCAGCATTTT.

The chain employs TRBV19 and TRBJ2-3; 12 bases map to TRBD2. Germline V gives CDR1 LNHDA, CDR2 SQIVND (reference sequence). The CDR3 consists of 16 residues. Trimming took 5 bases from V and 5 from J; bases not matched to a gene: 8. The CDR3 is CASSPSSGGAVDTQYF. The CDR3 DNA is TGTGCCAGTAGTCCGTCTAGCGGGGGGGCCGTAGATACGCAGTATTTT.

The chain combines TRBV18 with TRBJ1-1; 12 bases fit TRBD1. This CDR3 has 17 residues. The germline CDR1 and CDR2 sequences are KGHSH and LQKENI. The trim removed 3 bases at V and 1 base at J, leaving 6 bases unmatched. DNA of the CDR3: TGTGCCAGCTCACCCCTCGGGACAGGGGGCACGAACACTGAAGCTTTCTTT. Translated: CASSPLGTGGTNTEAFF.

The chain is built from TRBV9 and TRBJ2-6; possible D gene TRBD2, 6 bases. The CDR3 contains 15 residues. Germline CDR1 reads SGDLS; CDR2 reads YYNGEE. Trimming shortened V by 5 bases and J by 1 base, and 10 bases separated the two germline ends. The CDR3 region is CASRAGGSGANVLTF. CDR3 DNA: TGTGCCAGCAGGGCCGGAGGGTCTGGGGCCAACGTCCTGACTTTC.

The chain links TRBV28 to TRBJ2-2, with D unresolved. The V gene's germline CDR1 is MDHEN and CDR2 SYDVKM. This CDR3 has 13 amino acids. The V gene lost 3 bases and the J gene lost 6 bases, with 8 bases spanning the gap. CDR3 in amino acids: CASSFYRPGELFF. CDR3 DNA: TGTGCCAGCAGTTTTTATCGTCCCGGGGAGCTGTTTTTT.

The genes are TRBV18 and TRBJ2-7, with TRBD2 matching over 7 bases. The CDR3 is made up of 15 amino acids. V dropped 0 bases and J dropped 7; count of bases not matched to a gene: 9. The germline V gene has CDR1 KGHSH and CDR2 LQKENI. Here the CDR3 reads CASSPPGKRDLEQYF. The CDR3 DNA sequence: TGTGCCAGCTCACCACCGGGGAAGCGGGACCTTGAGCAGTACTTC.

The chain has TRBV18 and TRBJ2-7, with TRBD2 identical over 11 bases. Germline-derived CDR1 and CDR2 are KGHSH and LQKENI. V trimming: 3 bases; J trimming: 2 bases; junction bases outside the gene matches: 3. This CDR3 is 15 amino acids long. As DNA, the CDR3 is TGTGCCAGCTCACCCCCACTAGCGGGAGCCTACGAGCAGTACTTC. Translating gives CASSPPLAGAYEQYF.

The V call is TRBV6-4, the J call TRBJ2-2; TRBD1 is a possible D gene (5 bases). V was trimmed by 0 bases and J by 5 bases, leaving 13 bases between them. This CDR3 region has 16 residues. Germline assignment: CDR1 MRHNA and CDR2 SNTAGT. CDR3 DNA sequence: TGTGCCAGCAGTGACTCAATCAGGGTGGATACCGGGGAGCTGTTTTTT. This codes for CASSDSIRVDTGELFF.